The clone carrying this TCR beta chain occurred a few times. This sample was taken from a study of T cells in Graves' hyperthyroidism and ophthalmopathy. Amplification targeted TCR beta CDR3 regions from RNA transcripts. Researchers ran a first-round RT-PCR on the TCR CDR3 using the HTBI primer set. TCRdb recomputed calls from the multiplex PCR reads with MiXCR, one row per CDR3 protein. The table has hundreds of thousands of distinct CDR3 sequences, about 16% seen once. The CDR3 is made up of 18 amino acids. The germline V and J ends were trimmed by 1 base and 6 bases, with 24 bases remaining between them. Per germline, CDR1 KGHSH and CDR2 LQKENI.

V gene TRBV18 combines with J gene TRBJ1-1, with D unclear. The sequencing sample was made of blood. The sequence came from a woman aged 40 to 50 with Graves' ophthalmopathy. The CDR3 spells CASSPQSNQDWFPSEAFF. The CDR3 DNA is TGTGCCAGCTCACCACAAAGTAATCAAGATTGGTTTCCTTCTGAAGCTTTCTTT.